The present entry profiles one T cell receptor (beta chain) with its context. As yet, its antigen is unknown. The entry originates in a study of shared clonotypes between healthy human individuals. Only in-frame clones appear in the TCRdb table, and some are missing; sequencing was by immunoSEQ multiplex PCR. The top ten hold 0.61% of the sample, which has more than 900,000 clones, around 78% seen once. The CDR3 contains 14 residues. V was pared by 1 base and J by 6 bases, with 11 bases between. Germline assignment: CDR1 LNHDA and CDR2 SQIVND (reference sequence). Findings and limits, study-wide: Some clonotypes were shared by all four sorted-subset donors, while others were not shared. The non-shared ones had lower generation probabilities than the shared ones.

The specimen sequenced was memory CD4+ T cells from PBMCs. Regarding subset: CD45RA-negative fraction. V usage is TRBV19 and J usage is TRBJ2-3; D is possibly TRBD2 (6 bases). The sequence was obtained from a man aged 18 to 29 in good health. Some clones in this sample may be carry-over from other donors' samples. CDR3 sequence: CASSIAGRGDTQYF. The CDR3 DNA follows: TGTGCCAGTAGTATAGCCGGGAGAGGGGATACGCAGTATTTT. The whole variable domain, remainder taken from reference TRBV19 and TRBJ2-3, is DGGITQSPKYLFRKEGQNVTLSCEQNLNHDAMYWYRQDPGQGLRLIYYSQIVNDFQKGDIAEGYSVSREKKESFPLTVTSAQKNPTAFYLCASSIAGRGDTQYFGPGTRLTVL.